This T cell receptor (beta chain) was captured in a study of cytomegalovirus exposure and HLA in healthy donors. On the study more broadly: The use of the same platform for the roughly 120 validation repertoires and the roughly 730 first-cohort repertoires was reported by a later analysis.

This CDR3 region has 16 residues. In germline, CDR1 is SGHNT, CDR2 YYREEE (reference sequence). V lost 4 bases, J lost 6 bases, and 10 bases stayed unmatched. Produced via immunoSEQ multiplex PCR; TCRdb's table is partial and in-frame only. The sample yields tens of thousands of clones, approximately 86% seen once. The source of this sequence is a man younger than 40 in good health and CMV-seronegative. Sample: PBMCs. This chain connects TRBV5-4 to TRBJ2-2, with TRBD1 identical over 9 bases. CDR3 protein: CASSAPGQGIAGELFF. The CDR3 DNA follows: TGTGCCAGCAGCGCACCGGGACAGGGTATAGCCGGGGAGCTGTTTTTT.